A single sample gave rise to the 29 T cell receptor beta chains below, sequenced in a study of T cells in Graves' hyperthyroidism and ophthalmopathy. Amplification of TCR beta CDR3 regions was performed using RNA transcripts as template. HTBI primers were employed in a first-round RT-PCR of the TCR CDR3. Each CDR3 protein gets one entry after TCRdb re-called the multiplex PCR reads with MiXCR. The sample lists 500,000 to 800,000 distinct CDR3 sequences; 45% were seen once. Material for sequencing was peripheral blood or thyroid tissue (not recorded which). The receptors derive from an adult man with Graves' disease, either hyperthyroidism or ophthalmopathy (not recorded which).

Details on this clonotype: Likely a read error: the CDR3 ends without its conserved phenylalanine or tryptophan. The DNA is omitted, as the CDR3 cannot be located on it reliably, and the CDR3 follows TCRdb's listing. The chain joins TRBV7-9 to TRBJ1-4; the table gives TRBD1 as D, unverified against the DNA. From germline, CDR1 is SEHNR and CDR2 FQNEAQ (reference sequence). The CDR3 length is 13 residues, termini included. The CDR3 sequence is CASSLDPGTELRI.

This clonotype was recorded a few times. The V call is TRBV7-4, the J call TRBJ1-5, with a possible D match to TRBD1 (5 bases). V dropped 5 bases and J dropped 0 bases, with 14 bases sitting between them. The V gene's germline CDR1 is SGHVT and CDR2 SQSDAQ. The CDR3 is 16 residues long. CDR3 in amino acids: CASSQERTNSNQPQHF. The DNA for the CDR3 is TGTGCCAGCAGCCAAGAAAGGACAAATAGCAATCAGCCCCAGCATTTT. The full variable domain, rest sourced from reference TRBV7-4 and TRBJ1-5, is GAGVSQSPRYKVAKRGRDVALRCDSISGHVTLYWYRQTLGQGSEVLTYSQSDAQRDKSGRPSGRFSAERPERSVSTLKIQRTEQGDSAVYLCASSQERTNSNQPQHFGDGTRLSIL.

This clonotype was seen a handful of times. V and J are TRBV12-3 or TRBV12-4 and TRBJ1-2; D call uncertain. V was cut by 6 bases and J by 7 bases, with 12 bases left in between. This CDR3 comprises 12 residues. The CDR3 coding sequence is TGTGCCAGCAGCCAAGAAATCGGTGGCTACACCTTC. As protein: CASSQEIGGYTF.

This clonotype was detected only a few times. V is TRBV2 and J is TRBJ1-4; D is undetermined. CDR1 and CDR2 from the germline V gene are SNHLY and FYNNEI. The ends were cut back, 6 bases at V and 5 bases at J, with 19 bases in the middle. The CDR3 covers 16 residues. CDR3 residues: CASSPQLTLGNEKLFF. CDR3 DNA sequence: TGTGCCAGCAGCCCCCAATTGACACTCGGAAATGAAAAACTGTTTTTT.

This clonotype was detected only once. V is TRBV6-5 and J is TRBJ2-7; D might be TRBD1 (6 bases). V gave up 6 bases and J gave up 1 base, with 16 bases separating them. CDR3 length: 15 amino acids. Germline V gene data show CDR1 as MNHEY and CDR2 as SVGAGI. CDR3 in amino acids: CASSIGLGQSYEQYF. In DNA, the CDR3 is TGTGCCAGCAGCATTGGTTTAGGACAGTCCTACGAGCAGTACTTC.

V usage is TRBV7-2 and J usage is TRBJ1-2; 7 bases agree with TRBD1. The CDR3 extends over 14 amino acids. Germline V gene data show CDR1 as SGHTA and CDR2 as FQGNSA. Trimming at V came to 8 bases and at J to 0 bases, leaving 6 bases not matched to a gene. The CDR3 DNA is TGTGCCAGCCCCGGGACAGCTCCTAACTATGGCTACACCTTC. Its protein is CASPGTAPNYGYTF.

This clonotype occurred once. This chain joins TRBV5-1 and TRBJ2-7; 12 nucleotides agree with TRBD1. The CDR3 has 16 amino acids. V dropped 1 base and J dropped 6; count of bases not matched to a gene: 8. The germline V gene encodes CDR1 SGHRS and CDR2 YFSETQ. The CDR3 spells CASSLRPGTGGTEQYF. The CDR3, as DNA: TGCGCCAGCAGCTTGAGGCCGGGGACAGGGGGCACCGAGCAGTACTTC.

The chain combines TRBV10-3 with TRBJ1-1; 7 bases map to TRBD1. Germline V gives CDR1 ENHRY, CDR2 SYGVKD. The trim removed 7 bases at V and 2 bases at J, leaving 4 bases unmatched. This CDR3 has 13 residues. The CDR3: CAIKTGRNTEAFF. In DNA, the CDR3 is TGTGCCATCAAGACAGGGAGAAACACTGAAGCTTTCTTT.

This clonotype was seen only a few times. This chain joins TRBV7-2 and TRBJ1-4; TRBD1 matches 7 bases. The CDR3 length is 14 residues. J gave up 7 bases and V 3 bases, and 5 bases lay outside the gene matches. Germline V gene sequence: CDR1 SGHTA, CDR2 FQGNSA. DNA for the CDR3: TGTGCCAGCAGCTTGACAGGGTTAAGTGAAAAACTGTTTTTT. This gives the protein CASSLTGLSEKLFF. Looking up the rest from reference TRBV7-2 and TRBJ1-4 gives the full variable domain: GAGVSQSPSNKVTEKGKDVELRCDPISGHTALYWYRQSLGQGLEFLIYFQGNSAPDKSGLPSDRFSAERTGGSVSTLTIQRTQQEDSAVYLCASSLTGLSEKLFFGSGTQLSVL.

In this sample, this clonotype turned up many times. The chain recombines TRBV7-2 with TRBJ1-6; no clear D. V lost 1 base, J lost 9 bases, and 7 bases lay in between. This CDR3 has 13 amino acids. Per the germline V gene, CDR1 is SGHTA and CDR2 is FQGNSA. Written as DNA, the CDR3 is TGTGCCAGCAGCTTAGGTGGAAGTTCACCCCTCCACTTT. It encodes CASSLGGSSPLHF.

In this sample, this clonotype turned up a few times. The rearrangement uses TRBV20-1 and TRBJ1-5; D is ambiguous. CDR1 and CDR2 from the germline V gene are DFQATT and SNEGSKA (reference sequence). V gave up 1 base and J gave up 3 bases, with 13 bases separating them. The CDR3 is made up of 15 amino acids. The CDR3 nucleotides read TGCAGTGCTAGAGCTAGTAGAGGGAACAATCAGCCCCAGCATTTT. This gives the protein CSARASRGNNQPQHF.

This rearrangement joins TRBV6-5 to TRBJ1-2, with unresolved D. Germline CDR1 is MNHEY and CDR2 is SVGAGI. The CDR3 is 13 residues long. V lost 6 bases to trimming and J lost 4 bases, with 12 bases between them. In nucleotides, the CDR3 is TGTGCCAGCAGCAGAGGGCTCCGCTATGGCTACACCTTC. It yields the protein CASSRGLRYGYTF.

The chain uses TRBV15 and TRBJ2-7; D unresolved. V lost 3 bases, J lost 6 bases, and 15 bases lay in between. Per the germline V gene, CDR1 is LNHNV and CDR2 is YYDKDF (reference sequence). The CDR3 consists of 14 residues. In DNA form, the CDR3 reads TGTGCCACCAGCAGTGCTGCACGTACCGGCGAGCAGTACTTC. Its translation is CATSSAARTGEQYF.

Points on this clonotype: A much bigger clone sits one base away, suggesting this may be a read error. This sequence joins TRBV10-3 and TRBJ1-1; possible D gene TRBD1, 6 bases. The V and J ends lost 7 bases and 1 base respectively, with 13 bases between them. In germline, CDR1 is ENHRY, CDR2 SYGVKD. This CDR3 contains 14 residues. CDR3 DNA sequence: TGTGCCATCACCCCGAACAGGGAGAACACTGAAGCTTTCTTT. It yields the protein CAITPNRENTEAFF.

The V call is TRBV7-9, the J call TRBJ1-5, with 11 nucleotides matching TRBD1. This CDR3 has 17 residues. Germline-derived CDR1 and CDR2 are SEHNR and FQNEAQ (reference sequence). V lost 5 bases and J lost 5; bases outside the gene matches: 11. CDR3 in DNA: TGTGCCAGCAGCCTGGACCAGGACAGGGGGCTTCATCAGCCCCAGCATTTT. Amino acids: CASSLDQDRGLHQPQHF.

In its sample, this clonotype was seen a few times. This chain uses TRBV5-1 with TRBJ1-1, with D possibly matching TRBD1 (6 bases). Trimming stripped 5 bases from V and 4 bases from J, with 12 bases between. CDR1 is SGHRS and CDR2 is YFSETQ in the germline V gene. This CDR3 is 13 amino acids long. The CDR3 spells CASRDTGRTEAFF. CDR3 nucleotide sequence: TGCGCCAGCAGGGATACAGGGCGCACTGAAGCTTTCTTT.

This clonotype was observed a single time. The junction departs from the called germline gene at one end, perhaps through a read error. The genes are TRBV10-3 and TRBJ1-1; no firm D call. Germline V gives CDR1 ENHRY, CDR2 SYGVKD. The CDR3 is made up of 16 amino acids. CDR3 bases: TGTGCCAGCAGTGAGTCGGGAGGGAGCGGAAACACTGAAGCTTTCTTT. Translating gives CASSESGGSGNTEAFF.

A remark on this clonotype: A clone one base away is much larger, so this may be a read error. CDR3 loop: CASSAGQGMFGYTF. The CDR3 region has the DNA TGTGCCAGCAGTGCGGGACAGGGGATGTTTGGCTACACCTTC. V gene TRBV2 combines with J gene TRBJ1-2; 10 nucleotides agree with TRBD1. The CDR3 covers 14 residues. V shed 4 bases, J shed 7 bases, and the junction held 6 bases outside the gene matches. The V gene's germline CDR1 is SNHLY and CDR2 FYNNEI.

V gene TRBV7-9 combines with J gene TRBJ1-6, with D perhaps TRBD1 (5 bases). V was cut by 5 bases and J by 4 bases, with 9 bases left in between. The CDR3 covers 14 residues. Per the germline V gene, CDR1 is SEHNR and CDR2 is FQNEAQ (reference sequence). CDR3 coding DNA: TGTGCCAGCAGCGGCAGGGCTTATAATTCACCCCTCCACTTT. It codes for CASSGRAYNSPLHF. Full variable domain (remainder filled in from reference TRBV7-9 and TRBJ1-6): DTGVSQNPRHKITKRGQNVTFRCDPISEHNRLYWYRQTLGQGPEFLTYFQNEAQLEKSRLLSDRFSAERPKGSFSTLEIQRTEQGDSAMYLCASSGRAYNSPLHFGNGTRLTVT.

This chain joins TRBV25-1 and TRBJ2-7; weak D call: TRBD1 (5 bases). Germline CDR1 MGHDK, CDR2 SYGVNS. This CDR3 spans 13 amino acids. V shed 5 bases and J shed 2 bases, with 10 bases lying between them. The CDR3 loop is CASSSRTTYEQYF. In nucleotides, the CDR3 is TGTGCCAGCAGTTCAAGGACAACCTACGAGCAGTACTTC.

This clonotype came up once. The chain links TRBV15 to TRBJ2-5; D not certain. Trimming cost V 1 base and J 4 bases, with 7 bases left between them. This CDR3 comprises 13 residues. The germline V gene has CDR1 LNHNV and CDR2 YYDKDF (reference sequence). This chain's CDR3 is CATSRVWGETQYF. The CDR3 DNA reads TGTGCCACCAGCAGAGTTTGGGGAGAGACCCAGTACTTC.

The J gene is TRBJ2-5, the V gene TRBV19; 7 positions agree with TRBD2. The CDR3 consists of 14 residues. Germline V gene lookup returns CDR1 LNHDA and CDR2 SQIVND (reference sequence). V lost 4 bases and J lost 1; bases outside the gene matches: 3. DNA for the CDR3: TGTGCCAGTAGTAAGCTAGCGGTCCAAGAGACCCAGTACTTC. It translates to CASSKLAVQETQYF.

CDR3 coding DNA: TGTGCCAGCAGCTTACCTGCCAACACCGGGGAGCTGTTTTTT. Translating it yields CASSLPANTGELFF. The chain joins TRBV7-8 to TRBJ2-2; D gene ambiguous. The CDR3 has 14 residues. CDR1 is SGHVS and CDR2 is FQNEAQ in the germline V gene. V dropped 2 bases and J dropped 2 bases, with 6 bases sitting between them.

The CDR3 region has the DNA TGTGCCACCAGTGACTATACTAGCGGGAGGGCTCTCGGCCCCTACGAGCAGTACTTC. It is translated as CATSDYTSGRALGPYEQYF. V usage is TRBV24-1 and J usage is TRBJ2-7, with 13 bases that match TRBD2. Per germline, CDR1 KGHDR and CDR2 SFDVKD. V was clipped by 4 bases and J by 2 bases; unmatched bases: 13. The length of the CDR3 is 19 residues.

V and J are TRBV7-2 and TRBJ1-1; D is ambiguous. This CDR3 has 13 residues. The germline V gene has CDR1 SGHTA and CDR2 FQGNSA. Trimming pared 5 bases from V and 5 bases from J, leaving 12 bases between. The CDR3, as DNA: TGTGCCAGCAGCCAGAATTCGATTACTGAAGCTTTCTTT. This sequence encodes CASSQNSITEAFF.

This clonotype appeared a few times. V is TRBV7-9 and J is TRBJ2-7; 11 bases fit TRBD2. CDR3 length: 17 amino acids. After removal of 5 bases from V and 5 bases from J, the junction contained 14 bases not matched to a gene. Germline loops: CDR1 SEHNR, CDR2 FQNEAQ (reference sequence). This chain's CDR3 is CASSPPLLAGVSHEQYF. The CDR3 DNA reads as TGTGCCAGCAGCCCCCCACTACTAGCGGGAGTTTCCCACGAGCAGTACTTC.

This clonotype came up many times. The V call is TRBV7-9, the J call TRBJ2-7; perhaps TRBD1 as D (6 bases). This CDR3 region has 12 residues. CDR1 is SEHNR and CDR2 is FQNEAQ in the germline V gene (reference sequence). V was pared by 4 bases and J by 9 bases, with 13 bases between. The CDR3 DNA reads TGTGCCAGCAGCTCAGACAGGAAGTTGCAGTACTTC. Translated, it gives CASSSDRKLQYF.

Remarks on this clonotype: The germline gene is not matched at one end of the junction; a read error may be the cause. The chain uses TRBV6-5 and TRBJ2-7; TRBD1 matches 8 bases. CDR1 is MNHEY, CDR2 SVGAGI, per germline. There are 14 residues in the CDR3. CDR3 DNA sequence: TGTGCCAGCAGTCCTGGACAGGGAGGCTACGAGCGGTACTTC. It codes for CASSPGQGGYERYF.

V is TRBV2 and J is TRBJ1-1, with D maybe TRBD1 (6 bases). The germline V gene has CDR1 SNHLY and CDR2 FYNNEI. The CDR3 consists of 16 residues. Deletions cut 8 bases from V and 3 bases from J, with 22 bases between. This CDR3 reads CASSRGPGVGDTEAFF. CDR3 coding DNA: TGTGCCAGCTCGCGGGGGCCAGGGGTAGGGGACACTGAAGCTTTCTTT.